This TCR beta chain is drawn from a study of Graves' ophthalmopathy and Graves' hyperthyroidism (dated by TCRdb to the late 2010s). About the study as a whole: Peripheral blood was collected at initial diagnosis, before any treatment. In over five hyperthyroidism patients, the T-cell repertoires found in thyroid tissue were compared with those found in blood. After sampling, hyperthyroidism patients received methimazole starting at 30 mg daily, and ophthalmopathy patients received high-dose intravenous methylprednisolone. A discovery set of 95 to 100 patients (43 ophthalmopathy, 57 stable hyperthyroidism) was enrolled to explore V-J signatures distinguishing ophthalmopathy from hyperthyroidism. To tell Graves' ophthalmopathy apart from Graves' hyperthyroidism, and to predict which patients would progress to ophthalmopathy, the study relied on TCR beta repertoire signatures. In total, approximately 130 blood samples were TCR-sequenced: under 45 ophthalmopathy, some 75 hyperthyroidism and some 17 hyperthyroidism-to-ophthalmopathy patients. An independent validation cohort comprised roughly 20 hyperthyroidism patients and some 16 patients who later progressed from hyperthyroidism to ophthalmopathy. General conclusions and limits of the study: In validation, the model predicted ophthalmopathy progression with 70.59% sensitivity and 72.22% specificity; 12 predicted patients were CT-confirmed with GO in a median of approximately six months. Most expanded thyroid clonotypes with frequency above 0.001 were also detected in blood, suggesting blood repertoires may reflect the thyroid immune response. The 13-signature model separated ophthalmopathy from stable hyperthyroidism with 85% to 90% sensitivity and 81.08% specificity in cross-validation, and 80%/75% in the test set. No statistical method was used to predetermine the sample size, and group allocation was not hidden from the investigators.

As for this clonotype: Its antigen target is currently unknown. The junction shows a germline mismatch at one end, possibly a read error.

From cysteine to phenylalanine, the CDR3 is 16 amino acids long. Left in the record is the CDR3 DNA by itself, 48 bases read in frame from the first base. The germline V gene (reference sequence) sets CDR1 to SEHNR and CDR2 to FQNEAQ. Patients with ophthalmopathy had moderately to severely active disease, with a Clinical Activity Score of 3 or more, a NOSPECS grade of 4 or more, and a disease duration of less than 3 months. Patients were excluded if they had other autoimmune diseases, uncontrolled infections, pregnancy or lactation. Clinical symptoms, serum thyroxine, TRAb, thyroid ultrasound and orbital computed tomography formed the basis of the diagnosis. Using Ficoll-Paque density gradient centrifugation, PBMCs were isolated from less than 13 ml of fresh peripheral blood. Total RNA was extracted with Trizol reagent and quality-checked on an Agilent 2100 Bioanalyzer. TCR beta CDR3 regions were amplified from RNA transcripts for repertoire sequencing. The first round of RT-PCR was done with HTBI primers and the Qiagen OneStep RT-PCR kit, and was followed by a second round of multiplex PCR, then size selection and purification. The libraries underwent paired-end sequencing with 100 bp reads on an Illumina HiSeq2000. The study's own analysis went as follows. SOAPnuke was used to process the reads, removing any read that contained adapters or uncalled bases, had a mean Phred below 15, or lacked an exact match to the constant primer or identifier. COPE v1.2.5 was used to merge high-quality paired reads. Each unique nucleotide sequence was treated as a clonotype, and MiTCR v1.1 was used to align the clonotypes to the IMGT TRB V, D and J references. The analysis was limited to V-J combinations with a frequency above 0.0001, which together covered approximately 99% of the repertoires. A TCR clonal expansion and chaos score per V-J combination was defined as the ratio of F50 clonal expansion to chaos observed in the TCRdist matrix. Features were reduced by Welch's t-statistics and random forest to over 10 V-J combinations, which fed a naive Bayes classifier. Thyroid-blood repertoire similarity was quantified with the Morisita-Horn index. Using fastp trimming at Q25 and MiXCR clonotype assembly, TCRdb reanalyzed the public sequencing data and kept in-frame beta chains. Every CDR3 protein is listed once, alongside the most common genes and DNA of its rows. TCRdb, not the original authors, processed these V and J calls. The sample has about 740,000 distinct CDR3 sequences on record, around 40% of them singletons. 35% to 55% of the sample lies in the top ten.

Sequences were obtained from peripheral blood. The rearrangement joined TRBV7-9 to TRBJ2-5, and possibly TRBD1, on 5 matching bases. The receptor's source is an adult man with Graves' ophthalmopathy. The DNA is as follows: TGCGCCAGCAGCCAAGATGGGGCTGGCAGCCAAGAGATCCAGTACTTC. Its protein reads: CASSQDGAGSQEIQYF. Where the CDR3 stops, the reference TRBV7-9 and TRBJ2-5 genes take over; the full variable domain is DTGVSQNPRHKITKRGQNVTFRCDPISEHNRLYWYRQTLGQGPEFLTYFQNEAQLEKSRLLSDRFSAERPKGSFSTLEIQRTEQGDSAMYLCASSQDGAGSQEIQYFGPGTRLLVL.